Detailed here is one T cell receptor beta chain. Its binding antigen is unknown. No base-level quality is on record; no much larger clone is a single base apart. This specimen comes from a study of blood T cell repertoires in COVID-19 (dated by TCRdb to about 2020). Notes on the research overall: Samples covering the acute and convalescent phases of COVID-19 were provided by collaborators in the United States, Italy and Spain. The prospective study material was composed of cDNA or gDNA derived from T cells, B-cell-depleted T cells, or PBMCs. Subjects who had been exposed to COVID-19, were actively infected with it, or had recovered from it provided the deeply sampled blood TCRbeta repertoires that made up the dataset. The repertoires were released in a freely available public database intended as a resource for research on the immune response to SARS-CoV-2. Samples came from the ongoing ImmuneRACE study (first 160 participants) plus 1,254 subjects from 6 global collaborators. The sample metadata nearly always contained a de-identified subject ID, COVID-19 status, age in years and sex. Where available, HLA class I and class II types were taken from metadata supplied by the sample provider and were not determined by assay-based typing.

TCRbeta CDR3 regions were amplified from genomic DNA using the immunoSEQ Assay, a bias-controlled multiplex PCR. The original pipeline was this. The number of nucleated cells in each sample was estimated from the amplification of reference gene primers within the assay. To quantify the absolute abundance of each unique TCRbeta CDR3 rearrangement, sequence reads were collapsed and filtered. For each sample, productive Simpson clonality was calculated as the square root of Simpson's diversity index across productive rearrangements. The source is immuneACCESS, and TCRdb retained only in-frame sequences with V and J called. Part of the clones is not carried over; for the studies checked, unresolved V genes explain less than half of this, and the remainder is unexplained. The V and J calls and clone size are taken from that table; D and trimming were inferred from the DNA. The sample has 200,000 to 250,000 clones on record, around 83% of them singletons. Jointly, the top ten make up about a tenth of the sample.

What the research found in general, with its limitations: Clinical and demographic metadata were provided uncurated, with the amount varying by source and participant.

Measured from the cysteine to the phenylalanine, the CDR3 is 15 residues long. The DNA shown is the 45-base CDR3, in frame from base 1. V is pared back by 3 bases and J by 3 bases, with 12 bases lying between the germline termini. Reading the germline V gene gives CDR1 SNHLY and CDR2 FYNNEI. One collaborating source in Seattle enrolled patients during active infection and followed them longitudinally through the course of disease. The collaborating institutions used their own protocols to collect whole blood in K2EDTA tubes. Collaborator samples were shipped for TCRbeta analysis as frozen whole blood, isolated PBMCs, or DNA extracted from either sample type.

The chain uses TRBV2 and TRBJ1-3; a tentative D match to TRBD1 spans 6 bases. This receptor was taken from a woman in her 50s with COVID-19, enrolled during active disease. Material for sequencing was peripheral blood. The CDR3 protein is CASSDSGGVGNTIYF. Read as DNA, the sequence is TGTGCCAGCAGTGACTCGGGGGGCGTTGGAAACACCATATATTTT.